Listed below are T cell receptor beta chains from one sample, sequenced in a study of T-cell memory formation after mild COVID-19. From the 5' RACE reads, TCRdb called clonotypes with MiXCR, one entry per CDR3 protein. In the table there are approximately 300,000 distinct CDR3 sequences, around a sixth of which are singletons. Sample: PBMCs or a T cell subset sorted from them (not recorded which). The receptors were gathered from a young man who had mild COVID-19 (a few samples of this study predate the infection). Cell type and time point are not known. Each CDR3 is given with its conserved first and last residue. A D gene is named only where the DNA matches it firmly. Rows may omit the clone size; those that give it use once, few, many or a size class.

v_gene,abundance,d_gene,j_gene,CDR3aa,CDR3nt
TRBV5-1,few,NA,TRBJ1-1,CASSLLRTAEAFF,TGCGCCAGCAGCTTGTTGAGGACCGCTGAAGCTTTCTTT
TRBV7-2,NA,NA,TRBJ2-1,CASSWRLGGEQFF,TGTGCCAGCAGCTGGCGACTAGGGGGTGAGCAGTTCTTC
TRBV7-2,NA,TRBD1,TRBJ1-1,CASSGQGGGAEAFF,TGTGCCAGCAGCGGGCAGGGGGGAGGGGCTGAAGCTTTCTTT
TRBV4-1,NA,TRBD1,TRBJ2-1,CASSLGDRVYNEQFF,TGCGCCAGCAGCCTAGGGGACAGGGTCTACAATGAGCAGTTCTTC
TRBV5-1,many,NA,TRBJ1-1,CASSLGRGNTEAFF,TGCGCCAGCAGCTTGGGACGTGGTAACACTGAAGCTTTCTTT
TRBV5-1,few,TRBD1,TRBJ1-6,CASSSNPTGDSPLHF,TGCGCCAGCAGCTCCAATCCTACAGGGGATTCACCCCTCCACTTT
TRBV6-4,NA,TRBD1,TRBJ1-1,CASSRTGLTEAFF,TGTGCCAGCAGTCGGACAGGGCTCACTGAAGCTTTCTTT
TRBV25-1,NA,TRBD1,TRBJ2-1,CASSDSGTGKSDEQFF,TGTGCCAGCAGTGATTCGGGGACAGGGAAGTCGGATGAGCAGTTCTTC
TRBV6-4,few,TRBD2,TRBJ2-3,CASSEQTSGADTQYF,TGTGCCAGCAGTGAACAGACTAGCGGGGCAGATACGCAGTATTTT
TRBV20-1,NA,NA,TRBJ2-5,CSASGGRGETQYF,TGCAGTGCTAGCGGCGGGCGAGGGGAGACCCAGTACTTC
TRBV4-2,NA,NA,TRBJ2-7,CASSQDRVDYEQYF,TGTGCCAGCAGCCAAGATCGGGTTGACTACGAGCAGTACTTC
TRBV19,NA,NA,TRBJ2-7,CASSVQQSYEQYF,TGTGCCAGTAGTGTTCAACAGTCCTACGAGCAGTACTTC
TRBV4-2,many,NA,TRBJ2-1,CASSQGGPGNEQFF,TGTGCCAGCAGCCAAGGAGGCCCGGGGAATGAGCAGTTCTTC
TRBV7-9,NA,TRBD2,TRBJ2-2,CASSLESGGPHTGELFF,TGTGCCAGCAGCTTAGAGTCGGGGGGGCCACACACCGGGGAGCTGTTTTTT
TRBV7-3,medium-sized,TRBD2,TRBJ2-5,CASSPGGPLETQYF,TGTGCCAGCAGCCCGGGGGGGCCCTTGGAGACCCAGTACTTC
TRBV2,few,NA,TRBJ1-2,CASSIYNYGYTF,TGTGCCAGCAGTATTTATAACTATGGCTACACCTTC
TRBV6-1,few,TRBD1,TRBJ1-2,CASSRAGTGPLSNYGYTF,TGTGCCAGCAGTCGAGCTGGGACAGGCCCGCTTTCTAACTATGGCTACACCTTC
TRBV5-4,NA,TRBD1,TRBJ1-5,CASSPNRGGQPQHF,TGTGCCAGCAGCCCAAACAGGGGTGGCCAGCCCCAGCATTTT
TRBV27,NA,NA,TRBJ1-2,CASSMGGNYGYTF,TGTGCCAGCAGTATGGGAGGAAACTATGGCTACACCTTC
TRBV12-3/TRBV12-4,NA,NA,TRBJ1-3,CASSSPNSGNTIYF,TGTGCCAGCAGTTCTCCCAACTCTGGAAACACCATATATTTT
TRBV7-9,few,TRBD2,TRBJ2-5,CASSPSAGGLGKTQYF,TGTGCCAGCAGCCCTAGTGCGGGGGGGCTTGGAAAGACCCAGTACTTC
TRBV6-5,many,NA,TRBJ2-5,CASSPPGRGETQYF,TGTGCCAGCAGTCCCCCCGGGAGAGGAGAGACCCAGTACTTC
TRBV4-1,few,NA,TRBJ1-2,CASSRYSVANYGYTF,TGCGCCAGCAGCCGCTACAGCGTAGCTAACTATGGCTACACCTTC
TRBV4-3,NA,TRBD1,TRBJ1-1,CASSQDPGGNTEAFF,TGCGCCAGCAGCCAAGATCCAGGGGGCAACACTGAAGCTTTCTTT
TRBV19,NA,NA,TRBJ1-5,CASSIYDPAGDQPQHF,TGTGCCAGTAGTATTTACGACCCAGCTGGGGATCAGCCCCAGCATTTT
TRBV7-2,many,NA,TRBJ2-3,CASSLGYTQYF,TGTGCCAGCAGCTTAGGCTATACGCAGTATTTT
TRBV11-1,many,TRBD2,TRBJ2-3,CASSLTSGGPDTQYF,TGTGCCAGCAGCTTAACTAGCGGGGGCCCCGATACGCAGTATTTT
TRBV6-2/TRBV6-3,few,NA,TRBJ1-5,CASSSSLANQPQHF,TGTGCCAGCAGCTCCTCCCTGGCGAATCAGCCCCAGCATTTT
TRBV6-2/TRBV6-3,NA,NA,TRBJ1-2,CASSYSLSYGYTF,TGTGCCAGCAGTTACTCGTTATCCTATGGCTACACCTTC
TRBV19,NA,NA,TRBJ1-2,CASSIRDLYGYTF,TGTGCCAGTAGTATCCGGGACCTCTATGGCTACACCTTC
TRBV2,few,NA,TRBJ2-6,CASRQVSGANVLTF,TGTGCCAGCAGGCAGGTCTCTGGGGCCAACGTCCTGACTTTC
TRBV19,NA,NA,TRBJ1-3,CASSISGSGNTIYF,TGTGCCAGTAGTATATCGGGTTCTGGAAACACCATATATTTT
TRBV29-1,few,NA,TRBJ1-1,CSVLGPDPEAFF,TGCAGCGTCTTAGGGCCGGACCCTGAAGCTTTCTTT
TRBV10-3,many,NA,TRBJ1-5,CAISATQSQNQPQHF,TGTGCCATCAGTGCCACACAGAGCCAGAATCAGCCCCAGCATTTT
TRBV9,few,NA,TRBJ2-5,CASSVAGALFQETQYF,TGTGCCAGCAGCGTAGCTGGAGCCCTATTCCAAGAGACCCAGTACTTC
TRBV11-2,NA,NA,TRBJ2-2,CASSFGVGTGELFF,TGTGCCAGCAGCTTTGGGGTGGGGACCGGGGAGCTGTTTTTT
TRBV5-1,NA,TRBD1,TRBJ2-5,CASSWGPGTGEETQYF,TGCGCCAGCAGCTGGGGACCCGGGACAGGGGAAGAGACCCAGTACTTC
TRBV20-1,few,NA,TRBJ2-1,CSASRDTSYNEQFF,TGCAGTGCTAGCCGGGACACCTCCTACAATGAGCAGTTCTTC
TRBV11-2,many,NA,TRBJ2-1,CASSRMGEQFF,TGTGCCAGCAGCAGAATGGGTGAGCAGTTCTTC
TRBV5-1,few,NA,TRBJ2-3,CASSLGTDYSTDTQYF,TGCGCCAGCAGCTTGGGGACAGACTATAGCACAGATACGCAGTATTTT
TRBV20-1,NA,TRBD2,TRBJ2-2,CSARDAGLGGGELFF,TGCAGTGCTAGAGACGCGGGACTAGGAGGCGGGGAGCTGTTTTTT
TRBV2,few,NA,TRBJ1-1,CASSILGLNTEAFF,TGTGCCAGCAGTATACTGGGGCTGAACACTGAAGCTTTCTTT
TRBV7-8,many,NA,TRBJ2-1,CASSLARKSEQFF,TGTGCCAGCAGCTTAGCGCGTAAGTCTGAGCAGTTCTTC
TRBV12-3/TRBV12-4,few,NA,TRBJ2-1,CASSLLGGEQFF,TGTGCCAGCAGCCTCCTGGGGGGTGAGCAGTTCTTC
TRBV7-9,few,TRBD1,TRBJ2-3,CASSTGASTDTQYF,TGTGCCAGCAGCACAGGGGCTAGCACAGATACGCAGTATTTT
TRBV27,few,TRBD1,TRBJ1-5,CASSRGGGTGHQPQHF,TGTGCCAGCAGTAGGGGGGGAGGGACAGGACACCAGCCCCAGCATTTT
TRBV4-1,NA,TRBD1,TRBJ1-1,CASTRDRTMNTEAFF,TGCGCCAGCACGCGGGACAGAACCATGAACACTGAAGCTTTCTTT
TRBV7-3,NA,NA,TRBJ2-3,CASSPDWGTDTQYF,TGTGCCAGCAGCCCTGACTGGGGGACAGATACGCAGTATTTT
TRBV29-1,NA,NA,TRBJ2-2,CSGGLVTGELFF,TGCAGCGGAGGACTGGTCACCGGGGAGCTGTTTTTT
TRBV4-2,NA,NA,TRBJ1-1,CASSQDRDLTMRAEAFF,TGTGCCAGCAGCCAAGATAGGGACCTCACAATGAGAGCTGAAGCTTTCTTT
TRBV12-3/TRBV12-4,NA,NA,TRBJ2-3,CASSPHGGADTQYF,TGTGCCAGCAGCCCCCACGGGGGTGCAGATACGCAGTATTTT
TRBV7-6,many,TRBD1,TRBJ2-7,CASSPVTGRTYEQYF,TGTGCCAGCAGCCCCGTGACAGGGCGTACCTACGAGCAGTACTTC
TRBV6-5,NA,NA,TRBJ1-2,CASSQTGPAGHYGYTF,TGTGCCAGCAGTCAGACAGGTCCCGCTGGTCACTATGGCTACACCTTC
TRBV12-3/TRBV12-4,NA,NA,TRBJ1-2,CASSFSDNYGYTF,TGTGCCAGCAGTTTTAGTGATAACTATGGCTACACCTTC
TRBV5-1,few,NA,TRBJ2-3,CASRPDGSSTDTQYF,TGCGCCAGCCGACCGGACGGATCTAGCACAGATACGCAGTATTTT
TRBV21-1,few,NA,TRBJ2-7,CASSKPPTSGNHEQYF,TGTGCCAGCAGCAAACCTCCGACTAGCGGGAACCACGAGCAGTACTTC